This T cell receptor beta chain emerged from a study of cytotoxic CD8 clonotypes in ibrutinib-treated CLL. Overall study: Among the patients, approximately ten presented as relapsed/refractory and about 14 as treatment-naive; 17 to 18 showed unmutated IGHV. Averaging across samples gave roughly 280,000 productive templates and fewer than 100,000 productive rearrangements. Study results and caveats: Sampling times differed between sustained-remission and progressing patients. Clonality increased at ibrutinib response, then returned toward baseline at progression.

There are many counts of this clone. Its specificity is unknown. The sample carries other DNA sequences with the same CDR3. CDR1 is SGHRS, CDR2 YFSETQ, per germline. This CDR3 is built from 14 residues. The V end was cut by 0 bases, the J end by 4 bases, with 10 bases between. Sequencing used immunoSEQ multiplex PCR; TCRdb keeps in-frame clones, though not all of them. The sample shows about 120,000 clones, about 50% of them seen only once. The sequence was collected from a human donor with chronic lymphocytic leukemia. This chain connects TRBV5-1 to TRBJ1-2; D might be TRBD1 (5 bases). The sequencing used PBMCs, collected after 24 months of ibrutinib treatment. The CDR3 sequence is CASSLEGVGYGYTF. The CDR3 DNA reads as TGCGCCAGCAGCTTGGAAGGGGTCGGCTATGGCTACACCTTC.